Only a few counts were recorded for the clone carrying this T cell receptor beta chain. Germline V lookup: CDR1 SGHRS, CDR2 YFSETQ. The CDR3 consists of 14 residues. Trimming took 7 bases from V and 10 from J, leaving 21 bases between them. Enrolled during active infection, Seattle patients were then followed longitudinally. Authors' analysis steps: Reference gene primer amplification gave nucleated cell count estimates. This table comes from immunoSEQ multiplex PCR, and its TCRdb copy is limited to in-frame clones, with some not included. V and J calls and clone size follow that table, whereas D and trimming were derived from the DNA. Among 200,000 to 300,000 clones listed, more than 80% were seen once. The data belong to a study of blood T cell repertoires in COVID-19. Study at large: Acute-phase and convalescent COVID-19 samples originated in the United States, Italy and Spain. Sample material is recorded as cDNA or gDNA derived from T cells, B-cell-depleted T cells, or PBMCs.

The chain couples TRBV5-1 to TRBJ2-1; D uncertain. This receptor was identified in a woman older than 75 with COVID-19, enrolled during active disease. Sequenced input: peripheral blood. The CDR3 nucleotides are TGCGCCAGCTCGCAGCGCTCTTCCAATCAGGAGCAGTTCTTC. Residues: CASSQRSSNQEQFF.